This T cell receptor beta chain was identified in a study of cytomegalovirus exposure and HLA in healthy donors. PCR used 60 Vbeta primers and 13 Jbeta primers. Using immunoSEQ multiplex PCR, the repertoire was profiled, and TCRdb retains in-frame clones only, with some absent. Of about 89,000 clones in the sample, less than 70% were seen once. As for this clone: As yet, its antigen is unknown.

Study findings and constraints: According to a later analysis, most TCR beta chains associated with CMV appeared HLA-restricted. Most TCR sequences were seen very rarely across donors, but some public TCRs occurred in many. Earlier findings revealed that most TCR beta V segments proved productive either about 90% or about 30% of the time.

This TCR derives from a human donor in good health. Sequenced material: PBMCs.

In DNA form, the CDR3 reads TGCGCCAGCAGCGTACCGACAGATAAAATAATGAACACTGAAGCTTTCTTT. Residues: CASSVPTDKIMNTEAFF. The chain has TRBV4-1 and TRBJ1-1, with a tentative D call TRBD1 (5 bases). The CDR3 runs 17 residues. From germline, CDR1 is MGHRA and CDR2 YSYEKL. V shed 5 bases and J shed 0 bases, with 19 bases lying between them.